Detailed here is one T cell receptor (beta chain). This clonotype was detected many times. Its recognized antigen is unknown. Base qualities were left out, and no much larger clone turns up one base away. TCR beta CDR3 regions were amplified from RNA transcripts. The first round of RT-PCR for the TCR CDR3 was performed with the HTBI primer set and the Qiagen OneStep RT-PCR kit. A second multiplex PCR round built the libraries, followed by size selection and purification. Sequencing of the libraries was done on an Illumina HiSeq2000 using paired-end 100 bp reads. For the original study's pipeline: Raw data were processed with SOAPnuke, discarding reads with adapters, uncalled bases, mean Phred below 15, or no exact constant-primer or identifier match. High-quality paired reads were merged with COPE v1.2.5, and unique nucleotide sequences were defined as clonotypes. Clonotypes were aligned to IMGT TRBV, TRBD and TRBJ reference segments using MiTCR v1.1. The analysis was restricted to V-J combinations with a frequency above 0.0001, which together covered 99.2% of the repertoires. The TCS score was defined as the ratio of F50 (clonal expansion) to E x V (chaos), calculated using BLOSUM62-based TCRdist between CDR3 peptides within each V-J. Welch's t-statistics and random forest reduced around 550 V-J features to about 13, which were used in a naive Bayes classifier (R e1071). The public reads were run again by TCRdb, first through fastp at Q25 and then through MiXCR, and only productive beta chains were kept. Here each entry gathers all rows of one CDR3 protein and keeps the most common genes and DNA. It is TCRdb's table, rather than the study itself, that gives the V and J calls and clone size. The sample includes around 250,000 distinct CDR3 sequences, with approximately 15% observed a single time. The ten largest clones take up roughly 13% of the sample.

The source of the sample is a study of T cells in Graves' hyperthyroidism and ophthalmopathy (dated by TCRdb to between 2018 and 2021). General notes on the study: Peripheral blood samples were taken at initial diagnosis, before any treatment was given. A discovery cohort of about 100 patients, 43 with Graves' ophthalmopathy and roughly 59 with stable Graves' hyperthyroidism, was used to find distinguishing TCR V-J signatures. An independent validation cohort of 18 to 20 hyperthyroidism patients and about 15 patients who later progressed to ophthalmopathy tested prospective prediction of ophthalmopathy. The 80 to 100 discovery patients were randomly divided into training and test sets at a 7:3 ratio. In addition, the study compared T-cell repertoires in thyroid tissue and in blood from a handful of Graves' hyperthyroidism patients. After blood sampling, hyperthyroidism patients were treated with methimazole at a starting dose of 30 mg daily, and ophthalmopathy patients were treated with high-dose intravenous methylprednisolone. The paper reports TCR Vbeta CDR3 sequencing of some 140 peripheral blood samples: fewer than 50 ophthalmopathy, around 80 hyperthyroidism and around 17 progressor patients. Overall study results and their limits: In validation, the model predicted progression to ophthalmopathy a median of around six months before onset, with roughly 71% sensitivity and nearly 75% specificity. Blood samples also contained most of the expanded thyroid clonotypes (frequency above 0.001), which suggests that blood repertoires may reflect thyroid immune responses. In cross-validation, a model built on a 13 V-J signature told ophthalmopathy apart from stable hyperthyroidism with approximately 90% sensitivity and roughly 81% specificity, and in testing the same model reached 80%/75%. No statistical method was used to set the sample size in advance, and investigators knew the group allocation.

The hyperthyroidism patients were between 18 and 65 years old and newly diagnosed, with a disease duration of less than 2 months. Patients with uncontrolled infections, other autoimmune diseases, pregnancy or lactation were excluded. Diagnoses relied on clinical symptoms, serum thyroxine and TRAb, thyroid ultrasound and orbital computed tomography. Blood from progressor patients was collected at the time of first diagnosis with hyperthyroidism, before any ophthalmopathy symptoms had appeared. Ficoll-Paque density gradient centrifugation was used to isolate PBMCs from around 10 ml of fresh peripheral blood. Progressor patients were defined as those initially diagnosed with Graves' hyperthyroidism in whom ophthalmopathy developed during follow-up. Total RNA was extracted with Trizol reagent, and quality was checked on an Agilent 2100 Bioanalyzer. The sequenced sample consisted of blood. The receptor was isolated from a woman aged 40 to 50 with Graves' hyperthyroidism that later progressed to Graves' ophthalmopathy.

At the DNA level, the sequence is TGTGCCAGCAGCTTTGATTTAGCGGGAGGCCCAGATACGCAGTATTTT. This gives the protein CASSFDLAGGPDTQYF. The chain is encoded by TRBV7-9 joined to TRBJ2-3, with 10 bases aligning to TRBD2. The germline V and J ends show losses of 3 bases and 4 bases respectively, and no gene match explains 7 bases of the junction. Its CDR3 holds 16 amino acids, cysteine through phenylalanine. The only DNA kept is the CDR3, 48 bases in frame from the first base. CDR1 SEHNR and CDR2 FQNEAQ are derived from the germline V gene (reference sequence).